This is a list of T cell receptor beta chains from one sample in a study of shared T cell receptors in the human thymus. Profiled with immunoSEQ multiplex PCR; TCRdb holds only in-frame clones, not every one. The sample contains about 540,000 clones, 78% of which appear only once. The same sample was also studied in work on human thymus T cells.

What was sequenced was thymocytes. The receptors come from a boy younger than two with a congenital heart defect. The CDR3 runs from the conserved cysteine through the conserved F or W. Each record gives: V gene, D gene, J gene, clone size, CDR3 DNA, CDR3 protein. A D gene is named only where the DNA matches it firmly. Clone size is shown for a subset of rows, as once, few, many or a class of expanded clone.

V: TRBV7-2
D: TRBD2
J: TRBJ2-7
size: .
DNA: TGTGCCAGCAGCTTCTCTAGCGGCGGCGAGCAGTACTTC
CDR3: CASSFSSGGEQYF

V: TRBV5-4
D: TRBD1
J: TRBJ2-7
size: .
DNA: TGTGCCAGCAGCTCAACCCAGGGGGCATCGTTGTACGAGCAGTACTTC
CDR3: CASSSTQGASLYEQYF

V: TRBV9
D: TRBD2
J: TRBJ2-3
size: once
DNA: TGTGCCAGCAGCGAAGCCCTAGCGGGAGACACAGATACGCAGTATTTT
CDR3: CASSEALAGDTDTQYF

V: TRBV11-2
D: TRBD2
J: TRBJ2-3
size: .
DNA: TGTGCCAGCAGCCGAGCGGGGACAGATACGCAGTATTTT
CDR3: CASSRAGTDTQYF

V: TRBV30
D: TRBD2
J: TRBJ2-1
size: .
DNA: TGTGCCTGGAATGACCCTGGACTAGCGGGACTTGGATACAATGAGCAGTTCTTC
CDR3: CAWNDPGLAGLGYNEQFF

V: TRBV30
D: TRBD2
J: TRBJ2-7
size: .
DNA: TGTGCCTGGAGCGGTCCGGGACTAGCGGGGAGCTACGAGCAGTACTTC
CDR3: CAWSGPGLAGSYEQYF

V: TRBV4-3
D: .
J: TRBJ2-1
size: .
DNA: TGCGCCAGCAGCCAAGGAGGGCCCTACAATGAGCAGTTCTTC
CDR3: CASSQGGPYNEQFF

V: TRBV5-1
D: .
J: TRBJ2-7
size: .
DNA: TGCGCCAGCAGCCTGGATAGGGACACTGAGCAGTACTTC
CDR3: CASSLDRDTEQYF

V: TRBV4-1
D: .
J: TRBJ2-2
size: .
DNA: TGCGCCAGCAGGGCGGGGGCTACGAACACCGGGGAGCTGTTTTTT
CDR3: CASRAGATNTGELFF

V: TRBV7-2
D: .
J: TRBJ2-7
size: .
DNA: TGTGCCAGCAGCTCCGTGGGCGCCGTAGGCGAGCAGTACTTC
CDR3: CASSSVGAVGEQYF

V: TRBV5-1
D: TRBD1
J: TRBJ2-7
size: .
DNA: TGCGCCAGCAGCCATGACAGGGGAGCCTACGAGCAGTACTTC
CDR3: CASSHDRGAYEQYF

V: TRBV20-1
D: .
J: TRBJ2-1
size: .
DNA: TGCAGTGCTATTCGCAATGAGCAGTTCTTC
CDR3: CSAIRNEQFF

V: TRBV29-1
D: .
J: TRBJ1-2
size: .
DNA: TGCAGCGTTGACGGACCAGGGGACCCTAACTATGGCTACACCTTC
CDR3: CSVDGPGDPNYGYTF

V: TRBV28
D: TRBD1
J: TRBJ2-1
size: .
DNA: TGTGCCAGCAGCTACACAGGGGCCAGAAGCTCCTACAATGAGCAGTTCTTC
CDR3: CASSYTGARSSYNEQFF

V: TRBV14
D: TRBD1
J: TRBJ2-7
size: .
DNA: TGTGCCAGCAGCCAAGATGTCAGGACAGGGCCTCTCGAGCAGTACTTC
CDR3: CASSQDVRTGPLEQYF

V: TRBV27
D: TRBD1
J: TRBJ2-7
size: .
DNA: TGTGCCACTCGGGACAGCTCCTACGAGCAGTACTTC
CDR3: CATRDSSYEQYF

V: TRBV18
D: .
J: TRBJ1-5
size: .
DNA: TGTGCCAGCTCACCCACAGGGCAGGGTCAGCCCCAGCATTTT
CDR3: CASSPTGQGQPQHF

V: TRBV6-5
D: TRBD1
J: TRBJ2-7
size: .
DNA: TGTGCCAGCAGGGGACAGGGGCTTTACGAGCAGTACTTC
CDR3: CASRGQGLYEQYF

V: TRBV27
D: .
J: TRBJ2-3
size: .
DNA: TGTGCCAGCAGTCCCCCGGGGGCAGATACGCAGTATTTT
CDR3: CASSPPGADTQYF

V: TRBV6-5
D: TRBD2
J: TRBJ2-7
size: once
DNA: TGTGCCAGCAGTTACTCGGCGGGGGTGAACGAGCAGTACTTC
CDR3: CASSYSAGVNEQYF

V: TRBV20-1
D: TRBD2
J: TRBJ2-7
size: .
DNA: TGCAGTGCTCCCGGGGGGGGCAGGCAGTACTTC
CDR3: CSAPGGGRQYF

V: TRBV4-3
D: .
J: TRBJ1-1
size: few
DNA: TGCGCCAGCAGCCAAGGTCCCGGGACACTGAACACTGAAGCTTTCTTT
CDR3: CASSQGPGTLNTEAFF

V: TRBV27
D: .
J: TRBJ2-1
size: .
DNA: TGTGCCAGCAGCCTACCCCCGGGCTCCTACAATGAGCAGTTCTTC
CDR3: CASSLPPGSYNEQFF

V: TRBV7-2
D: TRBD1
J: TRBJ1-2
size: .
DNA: TGTGCCAGCAGCCACGGGACAGGGGTGTCCCACCTGAATGGCTACACCTTC
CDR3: CASSHGTGVSHLNGYTF

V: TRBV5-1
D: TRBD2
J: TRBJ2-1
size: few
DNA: TGCGCCAGCAGCTTGGTTGGCGGGAGGGCCGCTAATGAGCAGTTCTTC
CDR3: CASSLVGGRAANEQFF

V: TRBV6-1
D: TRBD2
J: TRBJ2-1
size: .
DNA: TGTGCCAGCAGAGAGGGAGGGAATGAGCAGTTCTTC
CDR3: CASREGGNEQFF

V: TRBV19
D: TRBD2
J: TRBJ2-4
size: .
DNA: TGTGCCAGTAGTATCGCGGGGCCGACTAGCGGGAAGGCCAAAAACATTCAGTACTTC
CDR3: CASSIAGPTSGKAKNIQYF

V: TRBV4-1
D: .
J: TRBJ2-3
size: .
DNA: TGCGCCAGCAGCCAACGGACTAGCACAGATACGCAGTATTTT
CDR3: CASSQRTSTDTQYF

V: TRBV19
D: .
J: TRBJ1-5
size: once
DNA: TGTGCCAGTAGAGAGGGTGGGGGCTATCAGCCCCAGCATTTT
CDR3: CASREGGGYQPQHF

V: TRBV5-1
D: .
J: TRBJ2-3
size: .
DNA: TGCGCCAGCAGCTTGGTGGCCTCAGATACGCAGTATTTT
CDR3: CASSLVASDTQYF

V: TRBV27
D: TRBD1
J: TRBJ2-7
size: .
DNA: TGTGCCAGCAGTCCGCCCGGACAGGGTGGCCAGGAGCAGTACTTC
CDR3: CASSPPGQGGQEQYF

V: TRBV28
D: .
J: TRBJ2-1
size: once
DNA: TGTGCCAGCAGCCGCACAGGGTTACCCAACAATGAGCAGTTCTTC
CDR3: CASSRTGLPNNEQFF

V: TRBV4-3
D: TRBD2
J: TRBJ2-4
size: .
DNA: TGCGCCAGCAGCCAAGTGAAACGGGAGGGGGCCAAAAACATTCAGTACTTC
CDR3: CASSQVKREGAKNIQYF

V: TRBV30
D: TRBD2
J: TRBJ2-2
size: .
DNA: TGTGCCTGGAGTGTACCCGATGGACTAGCGAACACCGGGGAGCTGTTTTTT
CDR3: CAWSVPDGLANTGELFF

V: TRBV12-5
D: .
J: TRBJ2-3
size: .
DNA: TGTGCTAGTGGTCAAACTAGCTCTAGCACAGATACGCAGTATTTT
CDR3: CASGQTSSSTDTQYF

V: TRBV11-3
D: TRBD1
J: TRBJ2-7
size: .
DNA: TGTGCCAGCAGCCTCCCCGACAGGGATGGTCTGGGCGAGCAGTACTTC
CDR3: CASSLPDRDGLGEQYF

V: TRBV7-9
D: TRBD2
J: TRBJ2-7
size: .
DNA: TGTGCCAGCAGCACCCGGACTAGCGGGGAACTTTACGAGCAGTACTTC
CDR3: CASSTRTSGELYEQYF

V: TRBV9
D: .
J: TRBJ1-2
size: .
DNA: TGTGCCAGCAGCGCCGCCGGGGGTATCTATGGCTACACCTTC
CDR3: CASSAAGGIYGYTF

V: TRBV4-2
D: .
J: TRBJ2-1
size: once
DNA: TGTGCCAGCAGCCATGGTTTTATCCATGGGCAGGACAATGAGCAGTTCTTC
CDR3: CASSHGFIHGQDNEQFF

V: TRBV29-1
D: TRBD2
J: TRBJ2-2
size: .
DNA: TGCAGCGCGCAGACTAGCGGGTTTTTTCGCACCGGGGAGCTGTTTTTT
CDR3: CSAQTSGFFRTGELFF

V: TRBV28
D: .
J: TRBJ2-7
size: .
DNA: TGTGCCAGCCTCCCCTCCCGGGGGTACCTCTTGGCCTACGAGCAGTACTTC
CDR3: CASLPSRGYLLAYEQYF

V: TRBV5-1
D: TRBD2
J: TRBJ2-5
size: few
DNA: TGCGCCAGCAGCTGCGCCGCCGGGACTAGCGGGAGGGACCAAGAGACCCAGTACTTC
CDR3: CASSCAAGTSGRDQETQYF

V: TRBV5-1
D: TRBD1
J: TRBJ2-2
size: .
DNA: TGCGCCAGCAGCAAAATTTCCGGGACAGGGTACACCGGGGAGCTGTTTTTT
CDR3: CASSKISGTGYTGELFF

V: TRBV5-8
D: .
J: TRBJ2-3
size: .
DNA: TGTGCCAGCAGCTTGGGAGACACAATCTACACAGATACGCAGTATTTT
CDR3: CASSLGDTIYTDTQYF

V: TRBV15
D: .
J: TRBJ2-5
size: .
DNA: TGTGCCACCAGCAGAGGAGGGACCCAGTACTTC
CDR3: CATSRGGTQYF

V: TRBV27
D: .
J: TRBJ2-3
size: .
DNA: TGTGCCAGCAGTTTATCCCTCCCCCCAGATACGCAGTATTTT
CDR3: CASSLSLPPDTQYF

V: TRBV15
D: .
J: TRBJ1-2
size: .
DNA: TGTGCCACCAGCAGAGGGGTAGGAGCTAACTATGGCTACACCTTC
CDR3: CATSRGVGANYGYTF

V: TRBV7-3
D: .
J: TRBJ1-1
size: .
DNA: TGTGCCAGCAGCCCAGGGCGGTTCGGCACTGAAGCTTTCTTT
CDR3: CASSPGRFGTEAFF

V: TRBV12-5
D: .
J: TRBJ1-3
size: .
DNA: .
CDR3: CASGFRTPKTLETPYIF

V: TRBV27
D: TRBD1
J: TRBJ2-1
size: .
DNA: TGTGCCAGCATCCCGGGGCAGGGGGCGCGGGGTAGTGAGCAGTTCTTC
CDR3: CASIPGQGARGSEQFF

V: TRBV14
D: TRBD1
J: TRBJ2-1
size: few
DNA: TGTGCCAGCAACTCGGGACAGGGGGGCAATGAGCAGTTCTTC
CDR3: CASNSGQGGNEQFF

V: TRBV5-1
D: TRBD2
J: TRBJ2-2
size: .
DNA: TGCGCCAGCAGCTTTGGACTAGCGGGAGGGAACACCGGGGAGCTGTTTTTT
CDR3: CASSFGLAGGNTGELFF

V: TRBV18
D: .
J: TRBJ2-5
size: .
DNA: TGTGCCAGCTCACTAGCCCCTAGAGAGACCCAGTACTTC
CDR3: CASSLAPRETQYF